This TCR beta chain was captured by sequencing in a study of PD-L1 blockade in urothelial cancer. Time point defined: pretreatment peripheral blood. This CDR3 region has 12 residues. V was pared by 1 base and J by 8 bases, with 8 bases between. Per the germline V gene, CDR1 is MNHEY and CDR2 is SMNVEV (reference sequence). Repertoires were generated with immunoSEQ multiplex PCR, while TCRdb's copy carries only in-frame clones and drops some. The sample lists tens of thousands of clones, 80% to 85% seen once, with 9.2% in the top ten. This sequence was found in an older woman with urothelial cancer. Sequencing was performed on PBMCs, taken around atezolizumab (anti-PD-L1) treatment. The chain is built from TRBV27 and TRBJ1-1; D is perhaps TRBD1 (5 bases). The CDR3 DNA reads TGTGCCAGCAGTTTATTCGGGGGAGAAGCTTTCTTT. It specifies CASSLFGGEAFF.